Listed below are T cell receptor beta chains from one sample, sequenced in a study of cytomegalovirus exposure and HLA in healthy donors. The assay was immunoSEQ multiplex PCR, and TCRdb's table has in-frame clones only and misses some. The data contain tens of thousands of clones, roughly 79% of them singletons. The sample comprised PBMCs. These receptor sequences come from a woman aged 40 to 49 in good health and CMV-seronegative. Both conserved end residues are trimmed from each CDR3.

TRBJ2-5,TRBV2,ASKEGRDRVLETQY
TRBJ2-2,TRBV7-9,ASRLVNTGELF
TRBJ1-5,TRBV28,ASSSGNQPQH
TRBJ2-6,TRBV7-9,ASSVKGAGANVLT
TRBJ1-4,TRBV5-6,ASTWGRNEKLF
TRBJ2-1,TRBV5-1,ASSISGGAYNEQF
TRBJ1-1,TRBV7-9,ASSLATEAF
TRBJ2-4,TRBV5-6,ASSSGGQVAKNIQY
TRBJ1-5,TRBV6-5,ASSSFPPRKFQPQH
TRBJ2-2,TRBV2,ASTGQGLNTGELF
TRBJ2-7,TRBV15,ATSREGMNYEQY
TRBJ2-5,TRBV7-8,ASSLALAGGGRLQETQY
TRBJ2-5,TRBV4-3,ASSPSGGRGEETQY
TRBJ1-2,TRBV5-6,ASSAFIGYT
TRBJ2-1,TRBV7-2,ASSLGAGQGVSEQF
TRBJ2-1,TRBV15,ATSRDRTSGGNEQF
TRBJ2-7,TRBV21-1,ASNTLSRGSNEQY
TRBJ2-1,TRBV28,ASVRTLSSYNEQF
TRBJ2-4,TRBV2,ASSEAEQGKNIQY
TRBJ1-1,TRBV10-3,ATGVQGMDTEAF
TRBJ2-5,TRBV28,ASSPQIAGSMTQY
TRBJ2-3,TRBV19,ASSTWDRGSDTQY
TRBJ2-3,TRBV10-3,ASGQGIMADTQY
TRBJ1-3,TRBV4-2,ASSRGIGQFSGNTIY
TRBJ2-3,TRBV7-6,ASSLGQGAATDTQY
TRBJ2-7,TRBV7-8,ASSLATGEGYEQY
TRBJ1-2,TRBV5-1,ASSSTTADYGYT
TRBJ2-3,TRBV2,ASTRGQASTDTQY
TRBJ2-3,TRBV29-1,SVSGLSLGTDTQY
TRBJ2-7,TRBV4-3,ASSQDFNRGASYEQY
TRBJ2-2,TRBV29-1,SAKFDREGELF
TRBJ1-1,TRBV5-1,ASSAAGTGSYTEAF
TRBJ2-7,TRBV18,ASSPSPPGQGSSYEQY
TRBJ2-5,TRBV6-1,ASTIGGAVETQY
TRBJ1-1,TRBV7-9,ASRRQGLNTEAF
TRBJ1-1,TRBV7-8,ASSLGANTEAF
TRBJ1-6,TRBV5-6,ASSLYAGFLPLH
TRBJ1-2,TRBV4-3,ASSQGLTGDYGYT
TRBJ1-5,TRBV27,ASRQGWSNQPQH
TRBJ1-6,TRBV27,ASSSTGGASPLH
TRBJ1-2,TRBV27,ASRENLGQHYGYT
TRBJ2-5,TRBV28,ASSLAGQLQETQY
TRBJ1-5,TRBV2,ASSEHRSNQPQH
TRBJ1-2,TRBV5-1,ASSLDRASNYGYT
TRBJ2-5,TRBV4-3,ASSPYGVAQETQY
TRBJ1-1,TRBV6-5,ASRSGGTGGTEAF
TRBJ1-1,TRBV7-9,ASSPQVNTEAF
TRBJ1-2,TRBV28,ASSSGQGNGYGYT
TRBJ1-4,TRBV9,ASSVGQKSEKLF
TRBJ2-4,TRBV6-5,ASSTRYSINIQY